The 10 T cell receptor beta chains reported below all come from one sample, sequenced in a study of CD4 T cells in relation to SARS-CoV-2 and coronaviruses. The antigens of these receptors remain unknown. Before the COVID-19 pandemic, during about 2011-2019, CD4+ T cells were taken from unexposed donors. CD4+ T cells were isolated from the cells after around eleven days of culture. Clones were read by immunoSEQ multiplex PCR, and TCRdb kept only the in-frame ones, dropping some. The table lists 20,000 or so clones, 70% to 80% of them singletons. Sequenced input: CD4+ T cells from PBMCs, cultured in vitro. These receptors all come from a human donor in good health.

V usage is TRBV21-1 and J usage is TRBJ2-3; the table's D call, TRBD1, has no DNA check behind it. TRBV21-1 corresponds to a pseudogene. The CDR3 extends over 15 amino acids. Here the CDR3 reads CASLDHRGSTDTQYF. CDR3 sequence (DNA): TGTGCCAGCCTCGACCACAGGGGGTCGACAGATACGCAGTATTTT.

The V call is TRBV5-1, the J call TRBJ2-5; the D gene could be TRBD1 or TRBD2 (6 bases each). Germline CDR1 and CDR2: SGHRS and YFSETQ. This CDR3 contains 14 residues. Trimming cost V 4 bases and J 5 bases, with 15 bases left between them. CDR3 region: CASSDAGGGETQYF. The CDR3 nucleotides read TGCGCCAGCAGCGACGCCGGGGGCGGGGAGACCCAGTACTTC.

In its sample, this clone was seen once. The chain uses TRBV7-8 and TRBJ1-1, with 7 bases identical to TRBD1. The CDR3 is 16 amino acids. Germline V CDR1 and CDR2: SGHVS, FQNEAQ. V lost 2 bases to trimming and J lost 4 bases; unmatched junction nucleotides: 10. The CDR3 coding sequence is TGTGCCAGCAGCTTAATCACAGGGGAATCAGGCACTGAAGCTTTCTTT. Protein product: CASSLITGESGTEAFF.

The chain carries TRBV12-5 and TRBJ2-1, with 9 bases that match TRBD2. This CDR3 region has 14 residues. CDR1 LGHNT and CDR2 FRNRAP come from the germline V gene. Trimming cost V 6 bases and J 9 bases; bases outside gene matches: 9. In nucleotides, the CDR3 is TGTGCTAGTGGCCGTAGCGGGAGTTGGGGTGAGCAGTTCTTC. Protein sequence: CASGRSGSWGEQFF.

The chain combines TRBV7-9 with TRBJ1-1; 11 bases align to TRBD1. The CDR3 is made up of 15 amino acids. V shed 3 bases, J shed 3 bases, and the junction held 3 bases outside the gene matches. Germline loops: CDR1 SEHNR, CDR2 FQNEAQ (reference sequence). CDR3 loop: CASSFGTGGDTEAFF. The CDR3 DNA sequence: TGTGCCAGCAGCTTTGGGACAGGGGGAGACACTGAAGCTTTCTTT.

CDR3 region: CASRRPGLPGETQYF. The CDR3 nucleotides are TGTGCCAGCAGACGCCCGGGACTACCAGGCGAGACCCAGTACTTC. The chain is built from TRBV2 and TRBJ2-5; 7 bases fit TRBD2. The trim removed 6 bases at V and 5 bases at J, leaving 12 bases unmatched. In germline, CDR1 is SNHLY, CDR2 FYNNEI. The CDR3 is 15 residues long. The variable domain in full, completed from reference TRBV2 and TRBJ2-5, reads EPEVTQTPSHQVTQMGQEVILRCVPISNHLYFYWYRQILGQKVEFLVSFYNNEISEKSEIFDDQFSVERPDGSNFTLKIRSTKLEDSAMYFCASRRPGLPGETQYFGPGTRLLVL.

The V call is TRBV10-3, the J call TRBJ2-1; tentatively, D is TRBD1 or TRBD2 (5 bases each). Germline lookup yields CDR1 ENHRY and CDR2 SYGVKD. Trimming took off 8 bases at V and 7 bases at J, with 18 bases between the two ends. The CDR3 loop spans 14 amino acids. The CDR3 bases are TGTGCCATCTCGGCCGGGACCCCGGGGAATGAGCAGTTCTTC. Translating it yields CAISAGTPGNEQFF.

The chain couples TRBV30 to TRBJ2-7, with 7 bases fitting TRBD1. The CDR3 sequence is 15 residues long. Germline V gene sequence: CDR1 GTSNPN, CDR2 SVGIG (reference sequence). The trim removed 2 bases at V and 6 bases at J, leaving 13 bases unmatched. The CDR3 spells CAWSQIRDRDVEQYF. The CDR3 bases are TGTGCCTGGAGTCAAATCCGCGACAGGGACGTCGAGCAGTACTTC. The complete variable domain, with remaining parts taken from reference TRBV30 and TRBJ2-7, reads SQTIHQWPATLVQPVGSPLSLECTVEGTSNPNLYWYRQAAGRGLQLLFYSVGIGQISSEVPQNLSASRPQDRQFILSSKKLLLSDSGFYLCAWSQIRDRDVEQYFGPGTRLTVT.

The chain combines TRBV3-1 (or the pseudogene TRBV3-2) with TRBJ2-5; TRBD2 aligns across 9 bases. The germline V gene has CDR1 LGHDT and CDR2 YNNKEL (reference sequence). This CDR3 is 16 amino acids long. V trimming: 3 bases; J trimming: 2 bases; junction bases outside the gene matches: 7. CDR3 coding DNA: TGTGCCAGCAGCCAGGGTAGCGGGAGAGGGCAAGAGACCCAGTACTTC. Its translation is CASSQGSGRGQETQYF.

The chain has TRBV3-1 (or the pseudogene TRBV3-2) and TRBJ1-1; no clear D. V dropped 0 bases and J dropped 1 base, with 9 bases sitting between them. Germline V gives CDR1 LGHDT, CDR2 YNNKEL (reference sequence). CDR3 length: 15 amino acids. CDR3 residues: CASSQESLRNTEAFF. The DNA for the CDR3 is TGTGCCAGCAGCCAAGAATCTCTGCGGAACACTGAAGCTTTCTTT.